These T cell receptor beta chains were read from a single sample in a study of blood T cell repertoires in COVID-19. This table comes from immunoSEQ multiplex PCR, and its TCRdb copy is limited to in-frame clones, with some not included. This table holds about 200,000 clones, about three quarters found once. Sample: peripheral blood. The source of these receptors is a woman between 70 and 85 years old with acute or convalescent COVID-19. Each CDR3 is given with its conserved first and last residue. The D gene is left open where the match is weak. Some rows have no size entry. The others give once, few or many, or a class for an expanded clone.

d_gene: TRBD1; abundance: NA; v_gene: TRBV7-2; j_gene: TRBJ1-3; CDR3nt: TGTGCCAGCAGCTTAGCTAGGGGGCACGGAAACACCATATATTTT; CDR3aa: CASSLARGHGNTIYF
d_gene: TRBD1; abundance: few; v_gene: TRBV28; j_gene: TRBJ1-4; CDR3nt: TGTGCCAGCAGTGACTTCCAGGGGGTTGGAGAAAAACTGTTTTTT; CDR3aa: CASSDFQGVGEKLFF
d_gene: TRBD1; abundance: NA; v_gene: TRBV30; j_gene: TRBJ1-5; CDR3nt: TGTGCCTGGAGCGACTCAGGGGGTCAGCCCCAGCATTTT; CDR3aa: CAWSDSGGQPQHF
d_gene: TRBD1; abundance: NA; v_gene: TRBV19; j_gene: TRBJ1-5; CDR3nt: TGTGCCAGTAGTATAGACAGGGGGCCCAGCAATCAGCCCCAGCATTTT; CDR3aa: CASSIDRGPSNQPQHF
d_gene: NA; abundance: NA; v_gene: TRBV5-1; j_gene: TRBJ1-5; CDR3nt: TGCGCCAGCAGCTTGGGGCCCGAGGGGGCCCAGCATTTT; CDR3aa: CASSLGPEGAQHF
d_gene: TRBD1; abundance: NA; v_gene: TRBV7-8; j_gene: TRBJ2-1; CDR3nt: TGTGCCAGCAGCGTAGGGACAGGTGGGAGTTTTGAGCAGTTCTTC; CDR3aa: CASSVGTGGSFEQFF
d_gene: NA; abundance: few; v_gene: TRBV10-3; j_gene: TRBJ1-1; CDR3nt: TGTGCCATCAGTGAGAGAGGAGGGGCCTGGAACACTGAAGCTTTCTTT; CDR3aa: CAISERGGAWNTEAFF
d_gene: TRBD2; abundance: NA; v_gene: TRBV6-2/TRBV6-3; j_gene: TRBJ2-1; CDR3nt: TGTGCCAGCAGTTACTATAGCGGGAGGACCAATGAGCAGTTCTTC; CDR3aa: CASSYYSGRTNEQFF
d_gene: TRBD2; abundance: NA; v_gene: TRBV2; j_gene: TRBJ2-7; CDR3nt: TGTGCCAGCAGCCTGGGGGGGGAGGGATTAGGTTACGAGCAGTACTTC; CDR3aa: CASSLGGEGLGYEQYF
d_gene: NA; abundance: NA; v_gene: TRBV18; j_gene: TRBJ2-2; CDR3nt: TGTGCCAGCTCACCAGGAAGGGGACTCCCGAACACCGGGGAGCTGTTTTTT; CDR3aa: CASSPGRGLPNTGELFF
d_gene: TRBD2; abundance: few; v_gene: TRBV29-1; j_gene: TRBJ2-1; CDR3nt: TGCAGCGTCACGACTAGCGCGGGCTACAATGAGCAGTTCTTC; CDR3aa: CSVTTSAGYNEQFF
d_gene: TRBD1; abundance: NA; v_gene: TRBV7-3; j_gene: TRBJ2-7; CDR3nt: TGTGCCAGCAGCTCGCCGGGACAGTCATACGAGCAGTACTTC; CDR3aa: CASSSPGQSYEQYF
d_gene: NA; abundance: NA; v_gene: TRBV5-1; j_gene: TRBJ1-2; CDR3nt: TGCGCCAGCAGCTTGGTGTCGGGAGAGCCCGGCCGCTATGGCTACACCTTC; CDR3aa: CASSLVSGEPGRYGYTF
d_gene: NA; abundance: NA; v_gene: TRBV6-6; j_gene: TRBJ1-5; CDR3nt: TGTGCCAGTAGTATCACAGGGATGAGCAATCAGCCCCAGCATTTT; CDR3aa: CASSITGMSNQPQHF
d_gene: NA; abundance: NA; v_gene: TRBV9; j_gene: TRBJ2-2; CDR3nt: TGTGCCAGCAGCCCAATACAGGGTACCGGGGAGCTGTTTTTT; CDR3aa: CASSPIQGTGELFF
d_gene: TRBD1; abundance: NA; v_gene: TRBV30; j_gene: TRBJ1-6; CDR3nt: TGTGCCTGGAGCCCCGGGACAGACGGTTCACCCCTCCACTTT; CDR3aa: CAWSPGTDGSPLHF
d_gene: TRBD2; abundance: NA; v_gene: TRBV10-1; j_gene: TRBJ2-3; CDR3nt: TGCGCCAGCAGTGAGTCTGGGGGACTAGCGGGAGATACGCAGTATTTT; CDR3aa: CASSESGGLAGDTQYF
d_gene: NA; abundance: NA; v_gene: TRBV6-6; j_gene: TRBJ1-2; CDR3nt: TGTGCCAGCAGTTTACGGGACTATGGCTACACCTTC; CDR3aa: CASSLRDYGYTF
d_gene: NA; abundance: few; v_gene: TRBV6-4; j_gene: TRBJ1-1; CDR3nt: TGTGCCAGCAGTGACTCTAGTACAGGCGAAGGGGAAGCTTTCTTT; CDR3aa: CASSDSSTGEGEAFF
d_gene: TRBD1; abundance: NA; v_gene: TRBV19; j_gene: TRBJ1-1; CDR3nt: TGTGCCAGTAGTCTTGACAGGGGAAGGAGCACTGAAGCTTTCTTT; CDR3aa: CASSLDRGRSTEAFF
d_gene: NA; abundance: NA; v_gene: TRBV28; j_gene: TRBJ1-5; CDR3nt: TGTGCCAGCACTCCCGCGACTGCTAGCAATCAGCCCCAGCATTTT; CDR3aa: CASTPATASNQPQHF
d_gene: NA; abundance: NA; v_gene: TRBV30; j_gene: TRBJ1-5; CDR3nt: TGTGCCTGGGGGAAGGGGGATTTCAGCAATCAGCCCCAGCATTTT; CDR3aa: CAWGKGDFSNQPQHF
d_gene: TRBD2; abundance: NA; v_gene: TRBV3-1/TRBV3-2; j_gene: TRBJ2-5; CDR3nt: TGTGCCAGCAGCCTTGGCTTACTAGCGTTAAGGACGGAGACCCAGTACTTC; CDR3aa: CASSLGLLALRTETQYF
d_gene: NA; abundance: NA; v_gene: TRBV27; j_gene: TRBJ2-1; CDR3nt: TGTGCCAGCAGCAAGCGAAATGAGCAGTTCTTC; CDR3aa: CASSKRNEQFF
d_gene: NA; abundance: NA; v_gene: TRBV7-3; j_gene: TRBJ1-1; CDR3nt: TGTGCCAGCAGCGCGGGCCCGAACACTGAAGCTTTCTTT; CDR3aa: CASSAGPNTEAFF